This TCR beta chain was obtained from a study of blood T cells in healthy people across ages. As for the study in general: About one barcoded beta molecule per two T cells was captured by template switching.

This clonotype was seen a handful of times. What it binds is unknown. Overall study results and limits: The donors' CMV status was not determined, possibly confounding changes in expanded clonotypes. Among long-lived donors, naive CD4+ cells were more numerous and diversity higher than in aged donors.

Alongside a J-beta primer mix, a sample-barcoded 5' primer served in a second PCR lasting about 7 to 12 cycles. TCRdb re-called the 5' RACE reads through MiXCR, storing one row per CDR3 protein. Among over 600,000 distinct CDR3 sequences listed, around three fifths were seen once. Germline lookup yields CDR1 SNHLY and CDR2 FYNNEI. The V end lost 7 bases, the J end lost 7 bases, and 13 bases lay between the germline ends. This CDR3 has 13 residues. No fewer than 7 million PBMCs went into each sample. The J gene is TRBJ2-2, the V gene TRBV2, with a tentative D call TRBD1 (6 bases). The TCR comes from a man aged 35 to 55 in good health. Sequenced sample: blood. The CDR3 sequence is CASITGLSGELFF. In DNA, the CDR3 is TGTGCCAGCATAACAGGGTTGAGCGGGGAGCTGTTTTTT.